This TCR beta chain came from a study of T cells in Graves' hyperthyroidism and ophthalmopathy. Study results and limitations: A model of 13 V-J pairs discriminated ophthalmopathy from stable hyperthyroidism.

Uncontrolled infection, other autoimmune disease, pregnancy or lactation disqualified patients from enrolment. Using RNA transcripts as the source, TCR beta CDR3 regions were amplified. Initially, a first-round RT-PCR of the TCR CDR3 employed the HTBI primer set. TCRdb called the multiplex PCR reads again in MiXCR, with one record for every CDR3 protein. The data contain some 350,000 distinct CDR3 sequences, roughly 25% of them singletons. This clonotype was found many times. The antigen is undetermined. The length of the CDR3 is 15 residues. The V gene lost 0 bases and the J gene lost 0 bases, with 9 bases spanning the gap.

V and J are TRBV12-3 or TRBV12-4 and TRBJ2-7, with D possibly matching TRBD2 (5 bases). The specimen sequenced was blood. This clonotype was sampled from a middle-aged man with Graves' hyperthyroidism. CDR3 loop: CASSLATGSSYEQYF. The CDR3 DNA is TGTGCCAGCAGTTTAGCGACGGGAAGCTCCTACGAGCAGTACTTC.